The rows below give T cell receptor beta chains drawn from one sample of a study of vaccination and CD4 T cells after COVID-19. TCRdb recomputed calls from the PCR reads with MiXCR, one row per CDR3 protein. The table includes 15,000 or so distinct CDR3 sequences, around 45% detected once. Antigen specificity for these receptors is unknown. The specimen was CD4+ T cells from blood, cultured in vitro. Source of these receptors: a human donor who had recovered from COVID-19. The CDR3 runs from the conserved cysteine through the conserved F or W. A D gene is named only where the DNA matches it firmly. Clone size is stated in some rows and not others, as once, few, many or a class when expanded.

TRBV20-1,TRBJ2-2,-,-,CSARVGLSTGELFF,TGCAGTGCTAGAGTCGGACTCAGCACCGGGGAGCTGTTTTTT
TRBV20-1,TRBJ2-5,-,-,CSASSLVGAGQETQYF,TGCAGTGCCAGCAGCTTAGTGGGGGCGGGGCAAGAGACCCAGTACTTC
TRBV20-1,TRBJ1-1,-,-,CSAPLAFSREAFF,TGCAGTGCCCCCTTAGCCTTCTCCCGGGAAGCTTTCTTT
TRBV12-3/TRBV12-4,TRBJ1-2,-,-,CASSFNQGKSRGYTF,TGTGCCAGCAGTTTTAACCAGGGGAAATCGCGTGGCTACACCTTC
TRBV20-1,TRBJ2-5,TRBD2,once,CSARGGLAALSAQYF,TGCAGTGCTAGGGGCGGGCTAGCGGCGCTTTCGGCCCAGTACTTC
TRBV27,TRBJ2-6,-,-,CASSPEGAGANVLTF,TGTGCCAGCAGTCCGGAGGGTGCTGGGGCCAACGTCCTGACTTTC
TRBV7-2,TRBJ2-5,TRBD2,-,CASSPNTGGGGTQYF,TGTGCCAGCAGCCCAAACACGGGGGGGGGTGGGACCCAGTACTTC
TRBV27,TRBJ2-1,-,-,CASSLASAIYNEQFF,TGTGCCAGCAGTTTAGCATCGGCCATATACAATGAGCAGTTCTTC
TRBV20-1,TRBJ2-1,TRBD2,-,CSVNGGGVYNEQFF,TGCAGCGTTAATGGCGGGGGGGTATACAATGAGCAGTTCTTC
TRBV29-1,TRBJ1-1,-,-,CSHQTGSNTEAFF,TGCAGTCATCAGACAGGTTCTAACACTGAAGCTTTCTTT
TRBV7-6,TRBJ2-5,-,-,CASSLFLETQYF,TGTGCCAGCAGCTTATTCTTAGAGACCCAGTACTTC
TRBV28,TRBJ1-5,TRBD1,once,CASSTRGQGGGNQPQHF,TGTGCCAGCAGCACAAGGGGACAGGGTGGTGGCAATCAGCCCCAGCATTTT
TRBV6-5,TRBJ2-5,-,-,CASSYSSLASRAQYF,TGTGCCAGCAGTTACTCCTCGCTAGCAAGTAGGGCCCAGTACTTC
TRBV5-4,TRBJ1-1,-,-,CASSRGGGTEAFF,TGTGCCAGCAGCCGAGGCGGGGGCACTGAAGCTTTCTTT
TRBV25-1,TRBJ2-6,TRBD1,-,CASSELPGQGQATNVLTF,TGTGCCAGCAGTGAATTACCGGGACAGGGTCAGGCAACCAACGTCCTGACTTTC
TRBV19,TRBJ2-5,-,medium-sized,CASRGTDQETQYF,TGTGCCAGTCGGGGGACGGATCAAGAGACCCAGTACTTC
TRBV7-2,TRBJ2-2,TRBD1,-,CASSLRTGGATGELFF,TGTGCCAGCAGCTTGCGGACAGGGGGCGCGACCGGGGAGCTGTTTTTT
TRBV10-3,TRBJ1-3,TRBD1,-,CAIGTGSGNTIYF,TGTGCCATTGGGACAGGCTCTGGAAACACCATATATTTT
TRBV20-1,TRBJ1-1,TRBD1,-,CSAFRDRGSLMNTEAFF,TGCAGTGCTTTTAGAGACAGGGGCTCTCTCATGAACACTGAAGCTTTCTTT
TRBV7-6,TRBJ1-2,-,few,CASSEIQGMLSPNYGYTF,TGTGCCAGCAGCGAGATACAGGGAATGCTTTCCCCTAACTATGGCTACACCTTC
TRBV24-1,TRBJ1-2,-,few,CATSEGVDYGYTF,TGTGCCACCAGTGAGGGCGTAGACTATGGCTACACCTTC
TRBV2,TRBJ2-7,TRBD1,few,CASSDTGQGLVEQYF,TGTGCCAGCAGTGATACGGGACAGGGGTTGGTCGAGCAGTACTTC
TRBV5-5,TRBJ2-7,-,-,CASSGQTALRDEQYF,TGTGCCAGCAGCGGCCAGACAGCGCTCCGCGACGAGCAGTACTTC
TRBV2,TRBJ2-5,TRBD2,-,CASTGGLGETQYF,TGTGCCAGCACCGGGGGACTAGGGGAGACCCAGTACTTC
TRBV12-3/TRBV12-4,TRBJ2-5,-,-,CASSLAETDRTQYF,TGTGCCAGCAGTTTAGCGGAGACAGACCGGACCCAGTACTTC
TRBV27,TRBJ2-5,-,-,CANSLLTGGQETQYF,TGTGCCAACAGTTTACTTACCGGGGGCCAAGAGACCCAGTACTTC
TRBV19,TRBJ1-5,TRBD1,-,CASSNNRGQLPQHF,TGTGCCAGTAGTAACAACAGGGGTCAGTTGCCCCAGCATTTT
TRBV11-3,TRBJ1-1,TRBD1,few,CASSPNRGGTEAFF,TGTGCCAGCAGCCCGAACAGGGGGGGGACTGAAGCTTTCTTT
TRBV30,TRBJ1-5,-,-,CAWSRTRAQPQHF,TGTGCCTGGAGTCGGACACGGGCTCAGCCCCAGCATTTT
TRBV20-1,TRBJ1-4,-,-,CSATPRQVNEKLFF,TGCAGTGCTACACCGAGACAGGTTAATGAAAAACTGTTTTTT
TRBV12-3/TRBV12-4,TRBJ1-1,-,-,CASSLEGLAFF,TGTGCCAGCAGTTTGGAGGGGTTGGCTTTCTTT
TRBV6-2/TRBV6-3,TRBJ2-7,-,few,CASTQRGGLSYEQYF,TGTGCCAGCACCCAACGGGGTGGCCTCTCCTACGAGCAGTACTTC
TRBV20-1,TRBJ2-7,TRBD2,-,CSAASPPGGVGEQYF,TGCAGTGCTGCCTCCCCGCCCGGGGGGGTCGGCGAGCAGTACTTC
TRBV6-2/TRBV6-3,TRBJ1-1,TRBD1,-,CASSPNHQGVGTEAFF,TGTGCCAGCAGTCCTAATCATCAGGGGGTAGGCACTGAAGCTTTCTTT
TRBV19,TRBJ1-1,-,-,CASRDSGNTEAFF,TGTGCCAGTAGGGACTCAGGGAACACTGAAGCTTTCTTT
TRBV19,TRBJ1-1,TRBD1,-,CASRGTVPSEAFF,TGTGCCAGTAGGGGGACAGTCCCGTCCGAAGCTTTCTTT
TRBV20-1,TRBJ2-7,TRBD2,few,CSARDTSGPSYEQYF,TGCAGTGCTAGAGATACTAGCGGCCCCTCCTACGAGCAGTACTTC
TRBV19,TRBJ1-1,-,few,CASRYGGGPEAFF,TGTGCCAGTAGATACGGAGGGGGACCTGAAGCTTTCTTT